The rows below give T cell receptor beta chains drawn from one sample of a study of human T cells and chemical hapten exposure. MiXCR, applied by TCRdb to the RACE reads, yields one record per CDR3 protein. In the table there are tens of thousands of distinct CDR3 sequences, nearly 10% of which are singletons. The specimen was whole blood, collected in connection with sensitization to the hapten diphenylcyclopropenone (DPC). These receptors were taken from a woman between 40 and 55 years old with alopecia areata. Some clones in this sample may be carry-over from other donors' samples. Both conserved end residues are part of each CDR3. Fields, in order: V gene, J gene, clone size, D gene, CDR3 protein, CDR3 DNA. D genes are given only for firm matches. Where a row states a size, it is once, few, many or the class of an expanded clone; other rows omit it.

v_call: TRBV6-1; j_call: TRBJ2-1; clone_size: few; d_call: -; cdr3_aa: CASIRGSDRNEQFF; cdr3_nt: TGTGCCAGCATTAGAGGATCGGATCGCAATGAGCAGTTCTTC
v_call: TRBV11-2; j_call: TRBJ2-3; clone_size: -; d_call: TRBD2; cdr3_aa: CASSSTSGGDTQYF; cdr3_nt: TGTGCCAGCAGCTCAACTAGCGGGGGGGATACGCAGTATTTT
v_call: TRBV28; j_call: TRBJ1-2; clone_size: many; d_call: -; cdr3_aa: CASSGVGYGYTF; cdr3_nt: TGTGCCAGCAGCGGGGTAGGCTATGGCTACACCTTC
v_call: TRBV4-2; j_call: TRBJ2-7; clone_size: -; d_call: -; cdr3_aa: CASSQDGPHYEQYF; cdr3_nt: TGTGCCAGCAGCCAAGATGGGCCGCACTACGAGCAGTACTTC
v_call: TRBV6-2/TRBV6-3; j_call: TRBJ2-1; clone_size: -; d_call: TRBD2; cdr3_aa: CASSYWGGNEQFF; cdr3_nt: TGTGCCAGCAGTTACTGGGGGGGAAATGAGCAGTTCTTC
v_call: TRBV21-1; j_call: TRBJ1-2; clone_size: -; d_call: -; cdr3_aa: CASSESDSVSRTHYGYTF; cdr3_nt: TGTGCCAGCAGCGAATCCGACTCTGTTTCACGAACGCACTATGGCTACACCTTC
v_call: TRBV19; j_call: TRBJ1-1; clone_size: many; d_call: -; cdr3_aa: CASSIGIRRGNTEAFF; cdr3_nt: TGTGCCAGTAGTATAGGAATACGGCGGGGGAACACTGAAGCTTTCTTT
v_call: TRBV3-1; j_call: TRBJ2-1; clone_size: few; d_call: TRBD1; cdr3_aa: CASSPGPGQPWNEQFF; cdr3_nt: TGTGCCAGCAGCCCCGGCCCGGGACAGCCCTGGAATGAGCAGTTCTTC
v_call: TRBV5-1; j_call: TRBJ2-7; clone_size: few; d_call: -; cdr3_aa: CASSLDPGYYEQYF; cdr3_nt: TGCGCCAGCAGCTTGGATCCCGGATACTACGAGCAGTACTTC
v_call: TRBV7-9; j_call: TRBJ2-5; clone_size: few; d_call: -; cdr3_aa: CASTNERRGQKETQYF; cdr3_nt: TGTGCCAGCACCAATGAGAGGCGGGGGCAGAAAGAGACCCAGTACTTC
v_call: TRBV12-3/TRBV12-4; j_call: TRBJ2-3; clone_size: many; d_call: -; cdr3_aa: CASSIGTKRTDTQYF; cdr3_nt: TGTGCCAGCAGTATCGGGACCAAACGCACAGATACGCAGTATTTT
v_call: TRBV6-6; j_call: TRBJ1-3; clone_size: many; d_call: -; cdr3_aa: CASSYSRGRENTIYF; cdr3_nt: TGTGCCAGCAGTTACTCTCGGGGGCGCGAAAACACCATATATTTT
v_call: TRBV12-3/TRBV12-4; j_call: TRBJ2-5; clone_size: many; d_call: TRBD2; cdr3_aa: CASSLVGRKLAGLYQETQYF; cdr3_nt: TGTGCCAGCAGTTTAGTCGGGCGGAAACTAGCGGGTCTGTACCAAGAGACCCAGTACTTC
v_call: TRBV6-1; j_call: TRBJ1-1; clone_size: many; d_call: TRBD1; cdr3_aa: CASGRGQGTEAFF; cdr3_nt: TGTGCCAGTGGTAGGGGACAGGGCACTGAAGCTTTCTTT
v_call: TRBV24-1; j_call: TRBJ2-7; clone_size: -; d_call: -; cdr3_aa: CASQQGALYEQYF; cdr3_nt: TGTGCCTCACAACAGGGAGCCCTCTACGAGCAGTACTTC
v_call: TRBV11-3; j_call: TRBJ1-3; clone_size: -; d_call: -; cdr3_aa: CASSLGAGSGNTIYF; cdr3_nt: TGTGCCAGCAGCTTAGGTGCAGGGAGCGGAAACACCATATATTTT
v_call: TRBV7-2; j_call: TRBJ1-5; clone_size: many; d_call: -; cdr3_aa: CASSVGSNQPQHF; cdr3_nt: TGTGCCAGCAGCGTTGGGAGCAATCAGCCCCAGCATTTT
v_call: TRBV6-4; j_call: TRBJ2-3; clone_size: medium-sized; d_call: TRBD2; cdr3_aa: CASSEERGSTDTQYF; cdr3_nt: TGTGCCAGCAGTGAGGAGCGGGGGAGCACAGATACGCAGTATTTT
v_call: TRBV15; j_call: TRBJ2-2; clone_size: -; d_call: -; cdr3_aa: CATSRGSGELFF; cdr3_nt: TGTGCCACCAGCAGAGGTAGTGGGGAGCTGTTTTTT
v_call: TRBV20-1; j_call: TRBJ2-3; clone_size: many; d_call: TRBD2; cdr3_aa: CSARRGLAARDTQYF; cdr3_nt: TGCAGTGCTAGGAGGGGACTAGCGGCCCGCGATACGCAGTATTTT
v_call: TRBV7-9; j_call: TRBJ2-3; clone_size: many; d_call: -; cdr3_aa: CASSFPGGTGTDTDTQYF; cdr3_nt: TGTGCCAGCAGCTTCCCGGGAGGAACCGGGACAGACACAGATACGCAGTATTTT
v_call: TRBV19; j_call: TRBJ2-5; clone_size: few; d_call: -; cdr3_aa: CASSTYPPGQETQYF; cdr3_nt: TGTGCCAGTAGTACCTACCCCCCTGGACAAGAGACCCAGTACTTC
v_call: TRBV4-1; j_call: TRBJ2-7; clone_size: -; d_call: TRBD1; cdr3_aa: CASSHPRQGIYEQYF; cdr3_nt: TGCGCCAGCAGCCATCCAAGACAGGGGATATACGAGCAGTACTTC
v_call: TRBV6-2/TRBV6-3; j_call: TRBJ1-2; clone_size: many; d_call: -; cdr3_aa: CASSYRGIF; cdr3_nt: TGTGCCAGCAGTTACAGGGGAATCTTC
v_call: TRBV6-5; j_call: TRBJ2-5; clone_size: few; d_call: -; cdr3_aa: CASSPEYQETQYF; cdr3_nt: TGTGCCAGCAGTCCAGAGTACCAAGAGACCCAGTACTTC
v_call: TRBV6-2/TRBV6-3; j_call: TRBJ1-1; clone_size: few; d_call: TRBD1; cdr3_aa: CASSDDRGPFPEAFF; cdr3_nt: TGTGCCAGCAGTGACGACAGGGGGCCGTTCCCTGAAGCTTTCTTT
v_call: TRBV7-9; j_call: TRBJ1-1; clone_size: few; d_call: -; cdr3_aa: CASSLPGGRTEAFF; cdr3_nt: TGTGCCAGCAGCTTACCGGGCGGGAGGACTGAAGCTTTCTTT
v_call: TRBV5-4; j_call: TRBJ2-3; clone_size: few; d_call: -; cdr3_aa: CASSGGPGKANTDTQYF; cdr3_nt: TGTGCCAGCAGCGGGGGACCTGGAAAGGCGAATACGGATACGCAGTATTTT
v_call: TRBV25-1; j_call: TRBJ2-3; clone_size: -; d_call: -; cdr3_aa: CASSGGRPGGTDTQYF; cdr3_nt: TGTGCCAGCAGCGGGGGCAGGCCAGGTGGCACAGATACGCAGTATTTT
v_call: TRBV1; j_call: TRBJ1-4; clone_size: many; d_call: -; cdr3_aa: CTSSQDKGERLRGRCEKLFF; cdr3_nt: TGCACCAGCAGCCAAGATAAAGGGGAACGGCTTAGGGGGCGATGTGAAAAACTGTTTTTT
v_call: TRBV7-2; j_call: TRBJ1-5; clone_size: many; d_call: -; cdr3_aa: CASSLGQGSNQPQHF; cdr3_nt: TGTGCCAGCAGCTTGGGTCAGGGTAGCAATCAGCCCCAGCATTTT
v_call: TRBV5-1; j_call: TRBJ2-3; clone_size: few; d_call: TRBD1; cdr3_aa: CASSLRTGGLTDTQYF; cdr3_nt: TGCGCCAGCAGCTTGAGGACAGGGGGGTTAACAGATACGCAGTATTTT
v_call: TRBV4-1; j_call: TRBJ2-1; clone_size: -; d_call: -; cdr3_aa: CASSQGTAGYEQFF; cdr3_nt: TGCGCCAGCAGCCAAGGGACAGCGGGGTATGAGCAGTTCTTC
v_call: TRBV2; j_call: TRBJ1-1; clone_size: few; d_call: -; cdr3_aa: CASRADTSNTEAFF; cdr3_nt: TGTGCCAGCAGGGCGGACACCTCGAACACTGAAGCTTTCTTT
v_call: TRBV18; j_call: TRBJ2-1; clone_size: many; d_call: TRBD1; cdr3_aa: CASSQTGGGGNEQFF; cdr3_nt: TGTGCCAGCTCACAAACAGGGGGCGGCGGGAATGAGCAGTTCTTC
v_call: TRBV7-6; j_call: TRBJ1-1; clone_size: many; d_call: -; cdr3_aa: CASSLTSNTEAFF; cdr3_nt: TGTGCCAGCAGCTTAACGTCGAACACTGAAGCTTTCTTT
v_call: TRBV2; j_call: TRBJ2-7; clone_size: few; d_call: TRBD1; cdr3_aa: CASSEGTGAYEQYF; cdr3_nt: TGTGCCAGCAGTGAGGGCACAGGGGCCTACGAGCAGTACTTC
v_call: TRBV7-2; j_call: TRBJ2-7; clone_size: -; d_call: -; cdr3_aa: CASSLHGAGTSYEQYF; cdr3_nt: TGTGCCAGCAGCCTCCATGGGGCGGGCACCAGCTACGAGCAGTACTTC
v_call: TRBV4-2; j_call: TRBJ2-3; clone_size: many; d_call: -; cdr3_aa: CASSQEWEGGRDTQYF; cdr3_nt: TGTGCCAGCAGCCAAGAGTGGGAGGGGGGCCGGGATACGCAGTATTTT
v_call: TRBV7-8; j_call: TRBJ1-6; clone_size: few; d_call: TRBD1; cdr3_aa: CASSPRDRVVSPLHF; cdr3_nt: TGTGCCAGCAGCCCCCGGGACAGGGTCGTCTCACCCCTCCACTTT
v_call: TRBV6-7; j_call: TRBJ1-2; clone_size: few; d_call: -; cdr3_aa: CASSPTRKNLFNYGYTF; cdr3_nt: TGTGCCAGCAGTCCCACTCGAAAGAACTTATTTAACTATGGCTACACCTTC
v_call: TRBV5-4; j_call: TRBJ2-3; clone_size: many; d_call: -; cdr3_aa: CASSITDTQYF; cdr3_nt: TGTGCCAGCAGCATCACAGATACGCAGTATTTT
v_call: TRBV20-1; j_call: TRBJ2-3; clone_size: few; d_call: -; cdr3_aa: CSARARGGRSTDTQYF; cdr3_nt: TGCAGTGCTAGAGCCAGGGGGGGCCGTAGCACAGATACGCAGTATTTT
v_call: TRBV30; j_call: TRBJ1-4; clone_size: few; d_call: -; cdr3_aa: CASSGQAATNEKLFF; cdr3_nt: TGTGCCTCATCAGGGCAGGCTGCAACTAATGAAAAACTGTTTTTT
v_call: TRBV7-9; j_call: TRBJ2-1; clone_size: -; d_call: TRBD2; cdr3_aa: CASSPGLAGPPGYNEQFF; cdr3_nt: TGTGCCAGCAGCCCGGGACTAGCGGGGCCCCCCGGGTACAATGAGCAGTTCTTC
v_call: TRBV30; j_call: TRBJ1-1; clone_size: -; d_call: -; cdr3_aa: CAWSVTGGTEAFF; cdr3_nt: TGTGCCTGGAGTGTAACGGGAGGGACTGAAGCTTTCTTT
v_call: TRBV7-2; j_call: TRBJ2-7; clone_size: -; d_call: TRBD1; cdr3_aa: CASSLGDRARAYEQYF; cdr3_nt: TGTGCCAGCAGCTTAGGGGACAGGGCTAGGGCCTACGAGCAGTACTTC
v_call: TRBV2; j_call: TRBJ2-2; clone_size: many; d_call: TRBD2; cdr3_aa: CASSAGGANTGELFF; cdr3_nt: TGTGCCAGCAGTGCCGGGGGGGCGAACACCGGGGAGCTGTTTTTT
v_call: TRBV7-2; j_call: TRBJ2-1; clone_size: many; d_call: -; cdr3_aa: CASSLGRGRGAYNEQFF; cdr3_nt: TGTGCCAGCAGCTTAGGTCGGGGGCGTGGAGCCTACAATGAGCAGTTCTTC
v_call: TRBV24-1; j_call: TRBJ2-3; clone_size: many; d_call: -; cdr3_aa: CASRDGKIDTQYF; cdr3_nt: TGTGCCTCCCGGGACGGCAAAATAGATACGCAGTATTTT
v_call: TRBV7-8; j_call: TRBJ2-7; clone_size: many; d_call: -; cdr3_aa: CASSLTDSYEQYF; cdr3_nt: TGTGCCAGCAGCTTAACCGATTCCTACGAGCAGTACTTC
v_call: TRBV6-5; j_call: TRBJ2-3; clone_size: many; d_call: -; cdr3_aa: CASSYSGGVGADTQYF; cdr3_nt: TGTGCCAGCAGTTACTCGGGCGGGGTCGGGGCAGATACGCAGTATTTT